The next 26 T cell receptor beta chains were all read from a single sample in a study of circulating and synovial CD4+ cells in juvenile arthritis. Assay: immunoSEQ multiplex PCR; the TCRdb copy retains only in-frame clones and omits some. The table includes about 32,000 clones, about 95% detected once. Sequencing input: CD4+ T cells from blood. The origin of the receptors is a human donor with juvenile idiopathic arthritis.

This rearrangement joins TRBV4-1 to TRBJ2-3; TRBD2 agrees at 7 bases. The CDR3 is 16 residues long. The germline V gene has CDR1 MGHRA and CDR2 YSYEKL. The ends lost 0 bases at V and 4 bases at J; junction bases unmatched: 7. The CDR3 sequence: CASSQDRTSGADTQYF. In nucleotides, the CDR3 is TGCGCCAGCAGCCAAGATCGGACCAGCGGGGCAGATACGCAGTATTTT.

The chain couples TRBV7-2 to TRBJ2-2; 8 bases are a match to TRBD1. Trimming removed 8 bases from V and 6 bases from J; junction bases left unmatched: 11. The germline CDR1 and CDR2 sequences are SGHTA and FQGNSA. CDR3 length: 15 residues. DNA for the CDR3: TGTGCCAGCGTCCCCGAGACAGGGGTCGCCGGGGAGCTGTTTTTT. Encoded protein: CASVPETGVAGELFF.

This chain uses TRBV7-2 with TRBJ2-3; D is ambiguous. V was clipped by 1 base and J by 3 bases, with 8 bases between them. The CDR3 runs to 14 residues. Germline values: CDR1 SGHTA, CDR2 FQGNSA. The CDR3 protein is CASSLGGVTDTQYF. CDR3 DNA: TGTGCCAGCAGCTTAGGCGGAGTTACAGATACGCAGTATTTT.

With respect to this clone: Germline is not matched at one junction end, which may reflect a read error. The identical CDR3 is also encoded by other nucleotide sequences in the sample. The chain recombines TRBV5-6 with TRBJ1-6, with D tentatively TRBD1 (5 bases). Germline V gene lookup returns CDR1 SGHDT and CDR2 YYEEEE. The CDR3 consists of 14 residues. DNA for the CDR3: TGTGCCAGCAGCCCCCCCGGGGGGAATTCCCCCCTCCACTTT. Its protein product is CASSPPGGNSPLHF.

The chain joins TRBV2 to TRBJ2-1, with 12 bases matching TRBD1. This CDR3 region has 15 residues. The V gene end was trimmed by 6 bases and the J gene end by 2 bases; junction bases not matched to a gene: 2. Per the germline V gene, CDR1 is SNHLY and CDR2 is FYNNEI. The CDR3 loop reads CASRGDRGPYNEQFF. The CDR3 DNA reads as TGTGCCAGCAGAGGGGACAGGGGGCCCTACAATGAGCAGTTCTTC.

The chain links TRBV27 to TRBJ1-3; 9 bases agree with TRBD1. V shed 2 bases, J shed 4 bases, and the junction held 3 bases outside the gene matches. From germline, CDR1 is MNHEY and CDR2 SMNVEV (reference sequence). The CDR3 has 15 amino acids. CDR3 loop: CASSLLGTGGNTIYF. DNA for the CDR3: TGTGCCAGCAGTTTACTCGGGACAGGGGGAAACACCATATATTTT.

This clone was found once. The CDR3 DNA follows: TGTGCCAGCAGCTTAGGAGGGGGCCCTCAAGAGACCCAGTACTTC. It encodes CASSLGGGPQETQYF. The chain recombines TRBV7-3 with TRBJ2-5, with D possibly TRBD1 on 7 matching bases. Germline lookup yields CDR1 SGHTA and CDR2 FQGTGA. The CDR3 is 15 amino acids. Deletions cut 2 bases from V and 2 bases from J, with 12 bases between.

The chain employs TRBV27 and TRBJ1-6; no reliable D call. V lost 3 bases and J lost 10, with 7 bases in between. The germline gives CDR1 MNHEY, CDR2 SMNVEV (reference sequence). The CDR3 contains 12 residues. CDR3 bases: TGTGCCAGCAGTTTTAGAGAGTCACCCCTCCACTTT. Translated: CASSFRESPLHF.

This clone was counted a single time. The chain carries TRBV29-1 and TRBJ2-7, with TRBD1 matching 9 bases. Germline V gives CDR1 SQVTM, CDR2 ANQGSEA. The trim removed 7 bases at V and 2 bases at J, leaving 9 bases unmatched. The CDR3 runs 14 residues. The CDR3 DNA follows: TGCAGCGCCTCCGGGACAGGGTCCCCCTACGAGCAGTACTTC. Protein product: CSASGTGSPYEQYF.

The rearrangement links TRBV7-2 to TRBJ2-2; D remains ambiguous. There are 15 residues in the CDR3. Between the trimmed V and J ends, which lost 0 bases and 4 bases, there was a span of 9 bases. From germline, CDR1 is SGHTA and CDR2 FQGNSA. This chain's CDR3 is CASSLAMSGTGELFF. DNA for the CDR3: TGTGCCAGCAGCTTAGCAATGTCGGGCACCGGGGAGCTGTTTTTT.

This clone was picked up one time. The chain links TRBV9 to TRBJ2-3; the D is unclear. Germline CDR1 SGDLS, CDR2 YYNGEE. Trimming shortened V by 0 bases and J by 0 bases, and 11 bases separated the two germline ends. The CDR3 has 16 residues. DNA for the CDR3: TGTGCCAGCAGCGTAGAAGCGCGACTGAGCACAGATACGCAGTATTTT. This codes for CASSVEARLSTDTQYF.

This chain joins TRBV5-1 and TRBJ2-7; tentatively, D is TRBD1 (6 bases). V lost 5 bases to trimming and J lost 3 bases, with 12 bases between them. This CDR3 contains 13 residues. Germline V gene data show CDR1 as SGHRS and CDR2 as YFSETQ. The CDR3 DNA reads TGCGCCAGCAGTGCTGGACAGCTCTACGAGCAGTACTTC. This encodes CASSAGQLYEQYF. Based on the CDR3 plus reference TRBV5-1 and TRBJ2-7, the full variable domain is KAGVTQTPRYLIKTRGQQVTLSCSPISGHRSVSWYQQTPGQGLQFLFEYFSETQRNKGNFPGRFSGRQFSNSRSEMNVSTLELGDSALYLCASSAGQLYEQYFGPGTRLTVT.

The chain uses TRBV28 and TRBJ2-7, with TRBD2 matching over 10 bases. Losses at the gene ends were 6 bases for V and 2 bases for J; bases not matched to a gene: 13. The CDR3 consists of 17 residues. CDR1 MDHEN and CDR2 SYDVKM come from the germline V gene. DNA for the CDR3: TGTGCCAGCAGAACTTCCTCCGGGACTAGCGCGGCCTACGAGCAGTACTTC. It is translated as CASRTSSGTSAAYEQYF.

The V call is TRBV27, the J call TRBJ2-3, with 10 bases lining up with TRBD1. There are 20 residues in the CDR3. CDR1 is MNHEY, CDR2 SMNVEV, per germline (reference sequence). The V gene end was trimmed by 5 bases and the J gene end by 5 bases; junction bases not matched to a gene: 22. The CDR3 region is CASSQTLRRTGTGEVDTQYF. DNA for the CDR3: TGTGCCAGCAGTCAGACGCTACGACGGACCGGGACAGGGGAGGTAGATACGCAGTATTTT.

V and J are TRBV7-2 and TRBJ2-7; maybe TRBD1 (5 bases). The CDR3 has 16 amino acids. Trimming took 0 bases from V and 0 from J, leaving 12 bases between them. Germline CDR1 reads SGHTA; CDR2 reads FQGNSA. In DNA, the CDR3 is TGTGCCAGCAGCTTAGCGGGCCAGGGCTACTCCTACGAGCAGTACTTC. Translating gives CASSLAGQGYSYEQYF.

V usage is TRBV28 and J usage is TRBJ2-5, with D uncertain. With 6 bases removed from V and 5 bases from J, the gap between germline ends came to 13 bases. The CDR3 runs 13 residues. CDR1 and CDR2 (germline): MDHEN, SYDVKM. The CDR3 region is CASSHPSVETQYF. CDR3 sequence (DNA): TGTGCCAGCAGCCATCCCTCGGTTGAGACCCAGTACTTC. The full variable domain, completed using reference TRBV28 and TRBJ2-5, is DVKVTQSSRYLVKRTGEKVFLECVQDMDHENMFWYRQDPGLGLRLIYFSYDVKMKEKGDIPEGYSVSREKKERFSLILESASTNQTSMYLCASSHPSVETQYFGPGTRLLVL.

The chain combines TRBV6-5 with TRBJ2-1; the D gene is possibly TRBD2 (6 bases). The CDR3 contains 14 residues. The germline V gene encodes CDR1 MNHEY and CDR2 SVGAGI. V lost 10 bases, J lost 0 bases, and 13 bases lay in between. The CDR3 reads CATQRGSSYNEQFF. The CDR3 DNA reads TGTGCCACCCAACGGGGGAGCTCCTACAATGAGCAGTTCTTC.

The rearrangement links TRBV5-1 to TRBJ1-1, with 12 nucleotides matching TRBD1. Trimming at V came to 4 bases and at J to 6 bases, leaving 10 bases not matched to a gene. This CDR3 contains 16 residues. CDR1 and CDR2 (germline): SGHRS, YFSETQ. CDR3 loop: CASSRGTGGLGAEAFF. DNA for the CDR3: TGCGCCAGCAGCCGCGGGACAGGGGGCTTAGGGGCTGAAGCTTTCTTT.

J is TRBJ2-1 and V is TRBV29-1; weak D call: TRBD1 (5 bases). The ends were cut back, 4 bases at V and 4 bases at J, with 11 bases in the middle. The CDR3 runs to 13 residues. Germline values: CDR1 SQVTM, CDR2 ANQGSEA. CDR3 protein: CSVATGVYNEQFF. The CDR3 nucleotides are TGCAGCGTTGCTACAGGCGTGTACAATGAGCAGTTCTTC.

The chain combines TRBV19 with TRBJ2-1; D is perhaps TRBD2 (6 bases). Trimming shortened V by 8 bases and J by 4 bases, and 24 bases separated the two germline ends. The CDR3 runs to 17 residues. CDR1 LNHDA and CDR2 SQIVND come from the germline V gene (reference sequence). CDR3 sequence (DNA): TGTGCCAGTGGGTCCGGGACGGGGGAAACACCGTACAATGAGCAGTTCTTC. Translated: CASGSGTGETPYNEQFF.

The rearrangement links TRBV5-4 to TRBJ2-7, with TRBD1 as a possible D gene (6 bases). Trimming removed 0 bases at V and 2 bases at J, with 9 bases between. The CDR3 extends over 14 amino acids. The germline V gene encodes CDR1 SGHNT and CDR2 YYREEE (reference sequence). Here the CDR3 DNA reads TGTGCCAGCAGCTTGGGACAGGATCCCTACGAGCAGTACTTC. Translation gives CASSLGQDPYEQYF.

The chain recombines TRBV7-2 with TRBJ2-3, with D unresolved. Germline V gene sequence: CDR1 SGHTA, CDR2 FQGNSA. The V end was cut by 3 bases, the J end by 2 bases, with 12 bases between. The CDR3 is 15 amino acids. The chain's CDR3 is CASSFYLTFTDTQYF. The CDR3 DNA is TGTGCCAGCAGCTTTTACCTAACCTTCACAGATACGCAGTATTTT.

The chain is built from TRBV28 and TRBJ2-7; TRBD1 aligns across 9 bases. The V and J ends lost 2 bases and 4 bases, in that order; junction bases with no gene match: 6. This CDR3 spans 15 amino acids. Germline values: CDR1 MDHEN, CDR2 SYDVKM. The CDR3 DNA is TGTGCCAGCAGTTTAGGGACAGGGCGGGGGTACGAGCAGTACTTC. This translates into CASSLGTGRGYEQYF.

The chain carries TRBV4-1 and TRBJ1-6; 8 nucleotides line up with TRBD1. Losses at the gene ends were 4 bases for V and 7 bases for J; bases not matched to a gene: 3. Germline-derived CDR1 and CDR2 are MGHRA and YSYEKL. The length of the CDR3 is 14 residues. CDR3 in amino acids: CASSLQGENSPLHF. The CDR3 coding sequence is TGCGCCAGCAGCCTACAGGGGGAAAATTCACCCCTCCACTTT.

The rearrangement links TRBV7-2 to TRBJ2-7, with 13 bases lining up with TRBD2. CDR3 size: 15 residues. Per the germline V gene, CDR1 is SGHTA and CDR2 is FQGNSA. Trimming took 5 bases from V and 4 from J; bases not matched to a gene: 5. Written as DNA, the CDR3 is TGTGCCAGCAGCGTATGGACTAGCGGGGGATACGAGCAGTACTTC. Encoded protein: CASSVWTSGGYEQYF.

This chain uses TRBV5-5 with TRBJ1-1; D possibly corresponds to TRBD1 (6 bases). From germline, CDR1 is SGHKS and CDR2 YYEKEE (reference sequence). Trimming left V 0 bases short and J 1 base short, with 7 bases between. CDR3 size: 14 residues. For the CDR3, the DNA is TGTGCCAGCAGCTTGGTCAGGGGGAACACTGAAGCTTTCTTT. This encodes CASSLVRGNTEAFF.